This T cell receptor (beta chain) was identified during a study of shared clonotypes between healthy human individuals. Overall study results and limits: Deeper or shallower sequencing was expected to change how clonotypes are shared among donors.

A few counts support this clone. Its specificity is unknown. Memory CD4+ cells were the fraction left after CD45RA+ naive selection. Per the authors' pipeline: Junction-only sequences without quality scores were provided by ImmunoSEQ, so filtering was different. Libraries were prepared by immunoSEQ multiplex PCR; TCRdb keeps only in-frame clonotypes and omits some of them. V and J calls plus clone size are reproduced from that table; the DNA served to infer D and trimming. The table records more than 2 million clones, more than 90% of them present only once. The sequence came from a man younger than 35 in good health. The source material was naive CD4+ T cells sorted from blood. Described subset: CD45RA+ positively selected.

DNA for the CDR3: TGTGCCAGCAGTTTTTTTCAGCCCCAGCATTTT. Encoded protein: CASSFFQPQHF. The V gene is TRBV28, the J gene TRBJ1-5, with D uncertain. Germline values: CDR1 MDHEN, CDR2 SYDVKM. V was trimmed by 3 bases and J by 6 bases, leaving 3 bases between them. This CDR3 is built from 11 residues.